These T cell receptor beta chains were read from a single sample in a study of blood T cell repertoires in COVID-19. Produced via immunoSEQ multiplex PCR; TCRdb's table is partial and in-frame only. The sample lists a few hundred thousand clones; around 87% were seen once. Sequenced input: PBMCs or T cells enriched from blood (not recorded which). The receptors come from a man aged 40-50 years in a cohort exposed to, infected with or recovered from COVID-19 (not recorded which). The CDR3 runs from the conserved cysteine through the conserved F or W.

TRBV5-6 | 16 | CASSFRGGHGNTEAFF
TRBV3-1/TRBV3-2 | 16 | CASSHGTVSANSPLHF
TRBV29-1 | 14 | CSVEDPRSGNTIYF
TRBV5-1 | 15 | CASSLGAGGSYEQYF
TRBV29-1 | 13 | CSVVSSGYNEQFF
TRBV2 | 15 | CASRVTSGRSGELFF
TRBV4-1 | 14 | CASSQEGAIGEQYF
TRBV6-5 | 15 | CASSYRTGGRSPLHF
TRBV7-6 | 16 | CASSLASSNTNNEQFF
TRBV2 | 11 | CASSNNSPLHF
TRBV11-2 | 13 | CASSQDRGYEQYF
TRBV5-6 | 12 | CASGSGTYEQYF
TRBV5-1 | 13 | CASSLWQGYGYTF
TRBV5-1 | 14 | CASSLVGGADGYTF
TRBV3-1/TRBV3-2 | 14 | CASRQTSGKNIQYF
TRBV3-1/TRBV3-2 | 13 | CASSQLPNYGYTF
TRBV7-8 | 14 | CASSSGDGTDTQYF
TRBV28 | 17 | CASFTNSGRRNTGELFF
TRBV9 | 13 | CASSVAPGYEQYF
TRBV30 | 13 | CAWRRRGQETQYF
TRBV28 | 16 | CASSLRGTTGTDTQYF
TRBV28 | 15 | CASSDRQGRIEKLFF
TRBV3-1/TRBV3-2 | 15 | CASSQTGAINTEAFF
TRBV18 | 15 | CASSPQSGQADTQYF
TRBV19 | 16 | CASSILQGAGWETQYF
TRBV6-5 | 11 | CASTTGGELFF
TRBV11-2 | 14 | CASSLSVLTYEQYF
TRBV27 | 16 | CASSPLLAGDTDTQYF
TRBV11-2 | 19 | CASSLGPPAVAGGTDTQYF